The 28 T cell receptor beta chains below were found in one sample sequenced in a study of CD8+CD57+ T cells in acquired aplastic anemia. Genomic DNA was employed as the template in profiling TCR beta VDJ and CDR3. From the reads, TCRdb called clonotypes with MiXCR, one entry per CDR3 protein. The data show about 200,000 distinct CDR3 sequences, with 34% seen just once and 0.9% to 1.2% held by the top ten. The sequencing input was sorted CD4+, CD8+, or CD8+CD57+ T cells (not recorded which) from PBMCs. The receptors derive from a human donor in good health, serving as a control.

This clonotype appeared a few times. The chain is built from TRBV20-1 and TRBJ2-3, with TRBD2 matching over 11 bases. The germline V gene encodes CDR1 DFQATT and CDR2 SNEGSKA (reference sequence). The V gene end was trimmed by 0 bases and the J gene end by 4 bases; junction bases not matched to a gene: 6. This CDR3 has 16 residues. CDR3 sequence (DNA): TGCAGTGCTAGAGATCCACTAGCGGGAGTATCAGATACGCAGTATTTT. This translates into CSARDPLAGVSDTQYF.

For the CDR3, the DNA is TGTGCCAGCAGCCAAATCGGCAGTAACCTCGCTGGGGCCAACGTCCTGACTTTC. Its protein is CASSQIGSNLAGANVLTF. The chain uses TRBV3-1 and TRBJ2-6; no clear D gene. Germline CDR1 LGHDT, CDR2 YNNKEL (reference sequence). There are 18 residues in the CDR3. Deletions cut 2 bases from V and 2 bases from J, with 16 bases between.

Regarding this clonotype: A read error is possible here, since a much larger clone lies one base away. This rearrangement joins TRBV12-3 or TRBV12-4 to TRBJ2-3; TRBD1 aligns across 7 bases. The CDR3 contains 13 residues. V was clipped by 8 bases and J by 8 bases; unmatched bases: 10. The CDR3 reads CASGSTGIGTQYF. The CDR3 DNA is TGTGCCAGCGGCTCGACAGGGATCGGTACGCAGTATTTT.

This clonotype was observed a few times. The rearrangement joins TRBV12-3 or TRBV12-4 to TRBJ1-2, with D uncertain. The ends were cut back, 1 base at V and 7 bases at J, with 16 bases in the middle. The CDR3 spans 15 residues. As DNA, the CDR3 is TGTGCCAGCAGTTTAGTGCGTAGGGATATCTTTGGCTACACCTTC. Residues: CASSLVRRDIFGYTF.

This clonotype came up many times. The V and J genes are TRBV5-1 and TRBJ2-7; D perhaps matches TRBD1 (6 bases). CDR3 length: 15 amino acids. Germline assignment: CDR1 SGHRS and CDR2 YFSETQ. Trimming removed 4 bases at V and 3 bases at J, with 17 bases between. For the CDR3, the DNA is TGCGCCAGCAGCCAAAGGCCGGACAGCCGCTACGAGCAGTACTTC. It yields the protein CASSQRPDSRYEQYF.

Points on this clonotype: An end of the junction differs from the germline gene, which may be a read error. The CDR3 DNA reads as TGTGCCAGTAGTATCGTTGCGGGGAACTCCTACGAGCGGTACTTC. This gives the protein CASSIVAGNSYERYF. This rearrangement joins TRBV19 to TRBJ2-7; perhaps TRBD2 as D (6 bases). This CDR3 has 15 residues. In germline, CDR1 is LNHDA, CDR2 SQIVND (reference sequence).

The chain joins TRBV10-3 to TRBJ2-3; D uncertain. CDR1 is ENHRY, CDR2 SYGVKD, per germline. This CDR3 region has 13 residues. The ends were cut back, 3 bases at V and 4 bases at J, with 8 bases in the middle. CDR3 coding DNA: TGTGCCATCAGTGAAGAACGGCCAGATACGCAGTATTTT. Translated, it gives CAISEERPDTQYF.

About this clonotype itself: One base away lies a much larger clone, so this may be a sequencing read error. The CDR3 ends on some other residue instead of the conserved phenylalanine or tryptophan, so this is likely a read error. The CDR3 DNA reads as TGTGCCAGCAGCTTACCGGGACGGTTCTATGGCTACACCTCC. Translating gives CASSLPGRFYGYTS. The J gene is TRBJ1-2, the V gene TRBV5-4, with D maybe TRBD1 (5 bases). Germline CDR1 reads SGHNT; CDR2 reads YYREEE (reference sequence). The CDR3 has 14 amino acids. Trimming removed 2 bases from V and 4 bases from J, with 12 bases in between.

V and J are TRBV2 and TRBJ2-5, with D possibly being TRBD1 (5 bases). CDR1 is SNHLY and CDR2 is FYNNEI in the germline V gene. This CDR3 is 13 amino acids long. The ends were cut back, 4 bases at V and 5 bases at J, with 11 bases in the middle. The CDR3: CASSGQPRETQYF. DNA of the CDR3: TGTGCCAGCAGTGGACAGCCCAGGGAGACCCAGTACTTC.

This clonotype was recorded at least ten times. The V and J genes are TRBV20-1 and TRBJ1-6, with 9 bases fitting TRBD1. Germline CDR1 is DFQATT and CDR2 is SNEGSKA (reference sequence). The CDR3 is 14 amino acids. The J segment lost 7 bases and the V segment lost 2 bases, leaving 3 bases of the junction unmatched. For the CDR3, the DNA is TGCAGTGCTAGACCGGACAGGGGAAATTCACCCCTCCACTTT. It is translated as CSARPDRGNSPLHF.

As DNA, the CDR3 is TGCAGCGGGGGACAGGGTGGGGAGACCCAGTACTTC. Translated, it gives CSGGQGGETQYF. The V call is TRBV29-1, the J call TRBJ2-5; 9 bases are shared with TRBD1. The V and J ends lost 7 bases and 5 bases, in that order; junction bases with no gene match: 5. The germline gives CDR1 SQVTM, CDR2 ANQGSEA. The length of the CDR3 is 12 residues.

Comment on this clonotype: A much larger clone differs by one base, so this may be a read error. The J gene is TRBJ1-6, the V gene TRBV2; D perhaps matches TRBD1 (6 bases). From germline, CDR1 is SNHLY and CDR2 FYNNEI. CDR3 size: 15 residues. The CDR3 nucleotides are TGCGCCAGCAGCGAAGCGAGAGGGGGGGATTCACCCCTCCACTTT. This gives the protein CASSEARGGDSPLHF.

This clonotype has more than one count but fewer than ten. The chain couples TRBV10-3 to TRBJ1-2; D might be TRBD1 (5 bases). V was clipped by 2 bases and J by 3 bases, with 10 bases between them. The CDR3 is 14 residues long. Germline assignment: CDR1 ENHRY and CDR2 SYGVKD. This CDR3 reads CAISEGGEDYGYTF. CDR3 nucleotide sequence: TGTGCCATCAGTGAGGGGGGGGAGGACTATGGCTACACCTTC.

As concerns this clonotype: A clone one base away is much larger, so this may be a read error. A read error is likely, as this CDR3 ends without the conserved phenylalanine or tryptophan. The chain uses TRBV5-1 and TRBJ2-7, with 9 positions matching TRBD1. The CDR3 runs to 15 residues. The trim removed 4 bases at V and 6 bases at J, leaving 11 bases unmatched. Looked up from germline, CDR1 is SGHRS and CDR2 is YFSETQ. The CDR3, as DNA: TGCGCCAGCAGCCCTCCGGGACAGGGAATCCGCGAGCAGTACCTC. This encodes CASSPPGQGIREQYL.

The J gene is TRBJ1-5, the V gene TRBV2; D perhaps matches TRBD1 (5 bases). Germline V lookup: CDR1 SNHLY, CDR2 FYNNEI. CDR3 length equals 14 residues. The V end was cut by 5 bases, the J end by 11 bases, with 19 bases between. The CDR3 reads CASSLTWGKETQHF. Written as DNA, the CDR3 is TGTGCCAGCAGTCTGACATGGGGGAAGGAGACCCAGCATTTT.

The chain employs TRBV19 and TRBJ1-2; D is unclear. The V gene's germline CDR1 is LNHDA and CDR2 SQIVND (reference sequence). Trimming shortened V by 9 bases and J by 8 bases, and 10 bases separated the two germline ends. The CDR3 has 10 amino acids. In DNA form, the CDR3 reads TGTGCCAGCTTGTGGAGGGGCTACACCTTC. It translates to CASLWRGYTF.

This clonotype was observed a handful of times. The chain recombines TRBV5-1 with TRBJ2-1, with TRBD2 matching over 7 bases. The V segment lost 3 bases and the J segment 1 base; nucleotides outside the gene matches: 7. CDR3 length: 16 amino acids. From germline, CDR1 is SGHRS and CDR2 YFSETQ. The CDR3 coding sequence is TGCGCCAGCAGCTACCTACTAGCGACTTCCTACAATGAGCAGTTCTTC. Its protein product is CASSYLLATSYNEQFF.

This clonotype has at least ten counts. This chain connects TRBV7-2 to TRBJ1-2; possibly TRBD1 for D (5 bases). V was pared by 5 bases and J by 8 bases, with 15 bases between. This CDR3 comprises 13 residues. Germline lookup yields CDR1 SGHTA and CDR2 FQGNSA. The CDR3 DNA is TGTGCCAGCAGCCTTATGGGGGTCTTGGGCTACACCTTC. It specifies CASSLMGVLGYTF.

This clonotype was recorded once. The chain couples TRBV5-1 to TRBJ2-7; 7 nucleotides agree with TRBD1. Trimming at V came to 0 bases and at J to 4 bases, leaving 7 bases not matched to a gene. This CDR3 comprises 15 residues. CDR1 and CDR2 from the germline V gene are SGHRS and YFSETQ. CDR3 sequence: CASSLGWQGEYEQYF. The DNA for the CDR3 is TGCGCCAGCAGCTTGGGTTGGCAGGGGGAATACGAGCAGTACTTC.

The chain links TRBV12-1 to TRBJ2-7. TRBV12-1 constitutes a pseudogene. The CDR3 length is 10 residues. CDR3 nucleotide sequence: TGTGCCACCGTCGAAAGGGAGCAGTACTTC. It codes for CATVEREQYF.

Comments on this clonotype: The germline gene is not matched at one end of the junction; a read error may be the cause. The chain couples TRBV14 to TRBJ1-4; the D is unclear. This CDR3 has 15 residues. CDR1 and CDR2 from the germline V gene are SGHDN and FVKESK. This CDR3 is CASSQGGILYEELFF. DNA for the CDR3: TGTGCCAGCAGCCAAGGCGGGATTTTATATGAAGAACTGTTTTTT.

This clonotype occurred many times. The genes are TRBV15 and TRBJ1-6; possibly TRBD1 for D (5 bases). The CDR3 contains 15 residues. Trimming left V 0 bases short and J 7 bases short, with 10 bases between. In germline, CDR1 is LNHNV, CDR2 YYDKDF (reference sequence). The CDR3 sequence is CATSRDYAGNSPLHF. DNA of the CDR3: TGTGCCACCAGCAGAGATTACGCAGGGAATTCACCCCTCCACTTT.

CDR3: CASSIGQSYEQYF. Here the CDR3 DNA reads TGTGCCAGCAGCATTGGACAGTCCTACGAGCAGTACTTC. This chain connects TRBV7-8 to TRBJ2-7, with a weak D call TRBD1 (6 bases). Looked up from germline, CDR1 is SGHVS and CDR2 is FQNEAQ. The CDR3 extends over 13 amino acids. The V end lost 5 bases, the J end lost 1 base, and 9 bases lay between the germline ends.

Concerning this clonotype: At one boundary the junction diverges from the germline segment, which might be a read error. This chain connects TRBV9 to TRBJ1-4; D possibly corresponds to TRBD1 (5 bases). The germline V gene has CDR1 SGDLS and CDR2 YYNGEE. CDR3 length: 14 residues. CDR3 coding DNA: TGTGCCAGCAGCGTACAGGGAAGCGGTGAAAGACTGTTTTTT. It is translated as CASSVQGSGERLFF.

In this sample, this clonotype turned up many times. Here the CDR3 reads CATSRVVLAVSNQPQHF. In DNA form, the CDR3 reads TGTGCCACCAGCAGAGTGGTGCTGGCAGTTAGCAATCAGCCCCAGCATTTT. The gene calls are TRBV15 and TRBJ1-5; D ambiguous. CDR1 and CDR2 (germline): LNHNV, YYDKDF (reference sequence). This CDR3 is 17 amino acids long. Between the trimmed V and J ends, which lost 1 base and 0 bases, there was a span of 13 bases.

This clonotype was detected only a few times. A clone one base away is much larger, so this may be a read error. The chain couples TRBV20-1 to TRBJ2-1; 10 bases are shared with TRBD2. The CDR3 sequence is 14 residues long. Germline loops: CDR1 DFQATT, CDR2 SNEGSKA (reference sequence). With V trimmed by 5 bases and J by 12 bases, 13 bases remained unmatched. CDR3 amino acids: CSAGPSGSAGVQFF. CDR3 DNA sequence: TGCAGTGCTGGGCCTAGCGGGAGTGCAGGTGTGCAGTTCTTC.

This clonotype showed up just once. A single base separates this from a much larger clone, so it may be a read error. J is TRBJ1-2 and V is TRBV11-2; D may be TRBD1 (5 bases). CDR3 length: 14 amino acids. Germline CDR1 and CDR2: SGHAT and FQNNGV. The CDR3 DNA sequence: TGTGCCGGCAGCTTAGGGACTTCCGCACGTGGCTACACCTTC. Its protein is CAGSLGTSARGYTF.

As concerns this clonotype: The CDR3 does not close with the conserved phenylalanine or tryptophan, likely indicating a read error. V and J are TRBV15 and TRBJ1-1, with a possible D match to TRBD1 (6 bases). The CDR3 sequence is 12 residues long. The germline gives CDR1 LNHNV, CDR2 YYDKDF (reference sequence). The chain's CDR3 is CAARGLNTEAFL. The CDR3 DNA reads TGTGCCGCCAGGGGCTTGAACACTGAAGCTTTCCTT.